This T cell receptor beta chain is drawn from a study of T cell repertoires in cytomegalovirus infection. As for the study in general: Both CMV infection and a matching HLA type were indicated by public TCR beta signatures. Overall study results and limits: HLA-C-restricted CMV clonotypes gave the most frequent clonotype in two of eight donors. Accumulated public TCR beta family frequency recognized individuals carrying CMV together with the relevant HLA.

The germline CDR1 and CDR2 sequences are LNHDA and SQIVND (reference sequence). The V gene lost 1 base and the J gene lost 2 bases, with 8 bases spanning the gap. CDR3 length: 14 amino acids. A single record per CDR3 protein comes from TCRdb applying MiXCR to the reads. The sample includes around 740,000 distinct CDR3 sequences, 35% to 45% seen only once; the top ten take under 3%. This clonotype was found a few times. Antigen: not known. The TCR was taken from a human donor in good health (CMV status not recorded). Some clones in this sample may be carry-over from other donors' samples. The specimen was PBMCs. This chain connects TRBV19 to TRBJ1-1; D is undetermined. CDR3 protein: CASSIVQRNTEAFF. CDR3 DNA sequence: TGTGCCAGTAGTATAGTACAACGCAACACTGAAGCTTTCTTT.